This T cell receptor beta chain was sequenced during a study of T cell responses to AZD1222 COVID-19 vaccine. The study's findings and limits: The span of vaccine-associated CD4 TCRs extended across spike, with dominance at 160-218 and 743-854. Among the donors, most were white British and more were female, and clonal diversity was possibly underestimated.

TCRdb keeps only in-frame clones here, not all; method: immunoSEQ multiplex PCR. The sample lists over 100,000 clones, about nine tenths occurring once. This clone occurred once. Its target is unknown. The CDR3 is 10 residues long. The receptor was derived from an adult in good health. This specimen was peripheral blood, taken on day 0 of AZD1222 vaccination. The chain recombines TRBV21-1 with TRBJ1-4. TRBV21-1 is shown as a pseudogene. CDR3 in DNA: TGTGCCAGCTCGCCTAGAAAACTGTTTTTT. Translating gives CASSPRKLFF.